Below are 10 T cell receptor beta chains sequenced from a single sample in a study of blood T cell repertoires in COVID-19. TCRdb's copy holds only in-frame clones and misses some; the assay was immunoSEQ multiplex PCR. This table has 95,000 to 150,000 clones, 70% to 90% appearing once. Sequenced sample: peripheral blood. The origin of the receptors is a man in his forties or fifties with acute or convalescent COVID-19.

The chain joins TRBV10-3 to TRBJ2-7; TRBD1 matches 9 bases. Trimming took 11 bases from V and 2 from J; bases not matched to a gene: 10. Germline assignment: CDR1 ENHRY and CDR2 SYGVKD. The CDR3 runs to 14 residues. This CDR3 reads CAVGDRDGPYEQYF. The CDR3 nucleotides read TGTGCCGTCGGGGACAGGGACGGGCCCTACGAGCAGTACTTC.

The V gene is TRBV11-2, the J gene TRBJ2-7; D is perhaps TRBD1 (6 bases). Germline CDR1 and CDR2: SGHAT and FQNNGV. Trimming shortened V by 10 bases and J by 0 bases, and 19 bases separated the two germline ends. CDR3 length: 15 amino acids. The CDR3 loop is CATTTSTGSSYEQYF. In DNA form, the CDR3 reads TGTGCCACCACCACCTCGACAGGATCCTCCTACGAGCAGTACTTC.

The rearrangement joins TRBV28 to TRBJ2-5, with 7 bases identical to TRBD1. The CDR3 is 11 amino acids. Trimming took 7 bases from V and 9 from J; bases not matched to a gene: 5. Looked up from germline, CDR1 is MDHEN and CDR2 is SYDVKM. CDR3 protein: CASKLQGAQYF. CDR3 DNA: TGTGCCAGCAAACTTCAGGGGGCCCAGTACTTC.

The chain recombines TRBV11-2 with TRBJ1-2, with TRBD1 matching over 9 bases. The germline V gene encodes CDR1 SGHAT and CDR2 FQNNGV. CDR3 length equals 14 residues. Losses at the gene ends were 0 bases for V and 6 bases for J; bases not matched to a gene: 2. CDR3 in amino acids: CASSLERTGDGYTF. CDR3 in DNA: TGTGCCAGCAGCTTAGAAAGGACAGGGGATGGCTACACCTTC.

Turning to this clone: Additional DNA sequences in this sample encode the identical CDR3. This sequence joins TRBV5-1 and TRBJ2-3; D not resolved. Germline V CDR1 and CDR2: SGHRS, YFSETQ. The CDR3 is 12 residues long. V was trimmed by 0 bases and J by 5 bases, leaving 4 bases between them. CDR3 region: CASSLGRDTQYF. CDR3 in DNA: TGCGCCAGCAGCTTGGGTAGAGATACGCAGTATTTT.

The V and J genes are TRBV28 and TRBJ1-5; TRBD1 agrees at 8 bases. This CDR3 has 19 residues. Per germline, CDR1 MDHEN and CDR2 SYDVKM. V lost 4 bases, J lost 3 bases, and 17 bases stayed unmatched. CDR3 nucleotide sequence: TGTGCCAGCAGTTCCCAACCACAGGGGGTCCACCCGGTCAATCAGCCCCAGCATTTT. It yields the protein CASSSQPQGVHPVNQPQHF.

The CDR3 loop reads CASSLVPLGVEKLFF. The CDR3 DNA is TGTGCCAGCAGCCTTGTTCCTCTCGGGGTTGAAAAACTGTTTTTT. The chain joins TRBV5-6 to TRBJ1-4; D is uncertain. CDR1 and CDR2 (germline): SGHDT, YYEEEE. The V and J ends lost 4 bases and 7 bases respectively, with 17 bases between them. This CDR3 spans 15 amino acids.

There are a few counts of this clone. The gene calls are TRBV18 and TRBJ2-1; D is possibly TRBD2 (6 bases). Germline assignment: CDR1 KGHSH and CDR2 LQKENI. This CDR3 contains 11 residues. The V end lost 4 bases, the J end lost 15 bases, and 13 bases lay between the germline ends. The CDR3 nucleotides read TGTGCCAGCTCACGTAGCGGAAACCCGTTCTTC. Translated: CASSRSGNPFF.

V is TRBV19 and J is TRBJ1-6; no reliable D call. This CDR3 is 16 amino acids long. Germline CDR1 LNHDA, CDR2 SQIVND (reference sequence). Trimming shortened V by 3 bases and J by 3 bases, and 12 bases separated the two germline ends. The DNA of the CDR3 is TGTGCCAGTAGTATGACCGCGGGGAACTATAATTCACCCCTCCACTTT. As protein: CASSMTAGNYNSPLHF.

The rearrangement uses TRBV11-2 and TRBJ2-2; 11 nucleotides match TRBD1. Germline V gene sequence: CDR1 SGHAT, CDR2 FQNNGV. The CDR3 sequence is 16 residues long. V lost 5 bases, J lost 1 base, and 3 bases stayed unmatched. Here the CDR3 reads CASSLGQGVNTGELFF. The CDR3 DNA reads as TGTGCCAGCAGCCTGGGACAGGGGGTGAACACCGGGGAGCTGTTTTTT.